The 24 T cell receptor beta chains reported below all come from one sample, sequenced in a study of shared clonotypes between healthy human individuals. The assay was immunoSEQ multiplex PCR, and TCRdb's table has in-frame clones only and misses some. This sample carries around 600,000 clones, roughly 97% of them seen once, and the ten largest clones take 0.055% to 0.07%. The specimen sequenced was naive CD4+ T cells sorted from blood. The subset is: CD45RA+ positively selected. The receptors shown here come from a woman aged 25-40 years in good health.

This sequence joins TRBV7-9 and TRBJ2-7; maybe TRBD2 (7 bases). V dropped 4 bases and J dropped 4 bases, with 17 bases sitting between them. The CDR3 contains 15 residues. Germline lookup yields CDR1 SEHNR and CDR2 FQNEAQ (reference sequence). The CDR3 nucleotides are TGTGCCAGCAGCTCAAGGGGGGGACACCTATACGAGCAGTACTTC. This sequence encodes CASSSRGGHLYEQYF.

The chain carries TRBV28 and TRBJ1-6; tentative D call: TRBD1 (6 bases). Per the germline V gene, CDR1 is MDHEN and CDR2 is SYDVKM. V gave up 1 base and J gave up 4 bases, with 11 bases separating them. CDR3 length: 16 amino acids. CDR3 sequence reads: CASSLSPGVYNSPLHF. CDR3 sequence (DNA): TGTGCCAGCAGTTTATCCCCAGGGGTGTATAATTCACCCCTCCACTTT.

This chain joins TRBV6-5 and TRBJ2-5; possible D gene TRBD2, 5 bases. Per the germline V gene, CDR1 is MNHEY and CDR2 is SVGAGI. The V gene lost 2 bases and the J gene lost 2 bases, with 12 bases spanning the gap. The length of the CDR3 is 15 residues. CDR3 sequence reads: CASSYRGVGQETQYF. CDR3 coding DNA: TGTGCCAGCAGTTACCGGGGAGTGGGTCAAGAGACCCAGTACTTC.

V and J are TRBV11-2 and TRBJ2-7, with D possibly matching TRBD1 (5 bases). V lost 4 bases and J lost 4, with 26 bases in between. This CDR3 has 18 amino acids. Germline CDR1 reads SGHAT; CDR2 reads FQNNGV. As DNA, the CDR3 is TGTGCCAGCAGCTCCCTCACCCGGATTCCAGGGAATTTATACGAGCAGTACTTC. This encodes CASSSLTRIPGNLYEQYF.

This clone was seen a single time. The V call is TRBV27, the J call TRBJ2-6, with TRBD1 matching 7 bases. V shed 5 bases, J shed 0 bases, and the junction held 7 bases outside the gene matches. From germline, CDR1 is MNHEY and CDR2 SMNVEV (reference sequence). The CDR3 spans 17 residues. In DNA form, the CDR3 reads TGTGCCAGCAGTATAGACAGGGCCAGCTCTGGGGCCAACGTCCTGACTTTC. Translated, it gives CASSIDRASSGANVLTF.

This clone was seen only once. The J gene is TRBJ1-3, the V gene TRBV5-6; D is ambiguous. CDR1 is SGHDT, CDR2 YYEEEE, per germline. This CDR3 comprises 16 residues. V lost 1 base and J 0 bases, leaving 11 bases between the germline ends. DNA for the CDR3: TGTGCCAGCAGCTTGTTGGAAAATCCCTCTGGAAACACCATATATTTT. Translated, it gives CASSLLENPSGNTIYF.

The V call is TRBV2, the J call TRBJ2-1; tentative D call: TRBD2 (5 bases). Trimming pared 4 bases from V and 6 bases from J, leaving 16 bases between. CDR1 and CDR2 from the germline V gene are SNHLY and FYNNEI. CDR3 length: 15 amino acids. The CDR3 nucleotides are TGTGCCAGCAGTGTGGACGGGATCGGCCCCAATGAGCAGTTCTTC. Amino acid sequence: CASSVDGIGPNEQFF.

The chain combines TRBV6-6 with TRBJ1-1; 7 bases are a match to TRBD1. J lost 1 base, V lost 6 bases, and 5 bases had no gene match. CDR1 and CDR2 (germline): MNHNY, SVGAGI (reference sequence). CDR3 length: 14 residues. The CDR3 region has the DNA TGTGCCAGCAGACCGGACAGGTCGAACACTGAAGCTTTCTTT. It translates to CASRPDRSNTEAFF.

The chain combines TRBV28 with TRBJ1-2; D gene uncertain. V lost 8 bases and J lost 4, with 17 bases in between. The CDR3 runs to 14 residues. Germline CDR1 and CDR2: MDHEN and SYDVKM. The CDR3 loop reads CASVSGQPTYGYTF. The CDR3 DNA follows: TGTGCCAGCGTATCCGGGCAGCCAACCTATGGCTACACCTTC.

This chain uses TRBV5-1 with TRBJ2-2; 12 bases agree with TRBD2. Per germline, CDR1 SGHRS and CDR2 YFSETQ. This CDR3 is built from 17 residues. V was pared by 4 bases and J by 3 bases, with 7 bases of the junction left unmatched. The CDR3 region is CASSIRLAGVDTGELFF. The DNA for the CDR3 is TGCGCCAGCAGCATAAGACTAGCGGGAGTTGACACCGGGGAGCTGTTTTTT.

This sequence joins TRBV5-1 and TRBJ2-1, with 8 bases aligning to TRBD2. V trimming: 4 bases; J trimming: 0 bases; junction bases outside the gene matches: 3. Germline V gene sequence: CDR1 SGHRS, CDR2 YFSETQ. CDR3 length: 15 amino acids. CDR3 sequence reads: CASSEGLVSYNEQFF. CDR3 DNA sequence: TGCGCCAGCAGCGAGGGACTAGTCTCCTACAATGAGCAGTTCTTC.

V gene TRBV19 combines with J gene TRBJ1-1; 8 bases agree with TRBD1. Germline V gene lookup returns CDR1 LNHDA and CDR2 SQIVND (reference sequence). The V segment lost 9 bases and the J segment 4 bases; nucleotides outside the gene matches: 4. The CDR3 loop spans 12 amino acids. The CDR3 nucleotides are TGTGCCAGCAAAGACAGGGGCACTGAAGCTTTCTTT. Amino acids: CASKDRGTEAFF.

The chain joins TRBV30 to TRBJ2-2, with 12 bases matching TRBD2. The CDR3 spans 16 residues. Unmatched junction bases numbered 3, after V lost 3 bases and J lost 1 base. From germline, CDR1 is GTSNPN and CDR2 SVGIG (reference sequence). The CDR3 sequence is CAWSGGLAGNTGELFF. The CDR3 bases are TGTGCCTGGAGCGGGGGACTAGCGGGGAACACCGGGGAGCTGTTTTTT.

V usage is TRBV5-1 and J usage is TRBJ2-2; D is ambiguous. Germline CDR1 and CDR2: SGHRS and YFSETQ. This CDR3 contains 12 residues. Trimming removed 5 bases from V and 1 base from J, with 3 bases in between. For the CDR3, the DNA is TGCGCCAGCAGTCGGAACACCGGGGAGCTGTTTTTT. Its protein is CASSRNTGELFF.

The genes are TRBV18 and TRBJ2-1; D gene uncertain. V lost 4 bases and J 7 bases, leaving 14 bases between the germline ends. CDR1 KGHSH and CDR2 LQKENI come from the germline V gene. CDR3 length equals 14 residues. CDR3 region: CASSQADGVNEQFF. CDR3 DNA: TGTGCCAGCTCACAAGCAGACGGTGTGAATGAGCAGTTCTTC.

The chain uses TRBV19 and TRBJ2-7; a weak D match, TRBD2 (5 bases). CDR1 and CDR2 (germline): LNHDA, SQIVND (reference sequence). V dropped 5 bases and J dropped 3 bases, with 17 bases sitting between them. This CDR3 has 15 amino acids. CDR3 protein: CASSSSSLGDYEQYF. The CDR3 DNA reads as TGTGCCAGTAGTTCCTCTTCCTTGGGAGACTACGAGCAGTACTTC. Full variable domain (outside the CDR3, taken from reference TRBV19 and TRBJ2-7): DGGITQSPKYLFRKEGQNVTLSCEQNLNHDAMYWYRQDPGQGLRLIYYSQIVNDFQKGDIAEGYSVSREKKESFPLTVTSAQKNPTAFYLCASSSSSLGDYEQYFGPGTRLTVT.

The chain combines TRBV28 with TRBJ1-6, with TRBD1 matching over 8 bases. Trimming at V came to 10 bases and at J to 9 bases, leaving 14 bases not matched to a gene. CDR3 size: 15 residues. From germline, CDR1 is MDHEN and CDR2 SYDVKM. CDR3: CATHRPQGVRSPLHF. CDR3 in DNA: TGTGCCACCCACCGCCCACAGGGGGTTCGTTCACCCCTCCACTTT.

This chain links TRBV19 with TRBJ2-5; the D is unclear. The CDR3 sequence is 14 residues long. V was cut by 4 bases and J by 3 bases, with 12 bases left in between. CDR1 and CDR2 (germline): LNHDA, SQIVND (reference sequence). The CDR3 loop is CASSNGLVEETQYF. CDR3 nucleotide sequence: TGTGCCAGTAGTAATGGCCTGGTAGAAGAGACCCAGTACTTC.

Here the CDR3 DNA reads TGCAGCGTTGACAGGACTGAAGAGACCCAGTACTTC. Its translation is CSVDRTEETQYF. This rearrangement joins TRBV29-1 to TRBJ2-5, with D perhaps TRBD2 (5 bases). This CDR3 contains 12 residues. CDR1 and CDR2 from the germline V gene are SQVTM and ANQGSEA. V was clipped by 3 bases and J by 3 bases, with 8 bases between them.

The chain joins TRBV18 to TRBJ1-1; D might be TRBD1 (5 bases). Germline-derived CDR1 and CDR2 are KGHSH and LQKENI. The CDR3 has 17 residues. Trimming took 0 bases from V and 5 from J, leaving 19 bases between them. The CDR3 reads CASSPPGSPGRGTEAFF. The CDR3 DNA follows: TGTGCCAGCTCACCACCGGGTTCCCCGGGGCGGGGGACTGAAGCTTTCTTT.

The chain recombines TRBV5-1 with TRBJ2-3; D is possibly TRBD1 or TRBD2 (5 bases each). CDR3 length: 17 amino acids. V lost 2 bases to trimming and J lost 0 bases, with 16 bases between them. The germline V gene encodes CDR1 SGHRS and CDR2 YFSETQ. The CDR3: CASSFTGPPVSTDTQYF. For the CDR3, the DNA is TGCGCCAGCAGCTTTACGGGACCGCCTGTGAGCACAGATACGCAGTATTTT.

V gene TRBV10-3 combines with J gene TRBJ2-1; unclear D gene. The CDR3 runs to 11 residues. CDR1 ENHRY and CDR2 SYGVKD come from the germline V gene. V lost 7 bases to trimming and J lost 8 bases, with 9 bases between them. CDR3 sequence reads: CAIKRTHEQFF. In DNA, the CDR3 is TGTGCCATCAAGAGGACGCATGAGCAGTTCTTC.

In this sample, this clone turned up once. V gene TRBV14 combines with J gene TRBJ1-1; D not certain. CDR1 and CDR2 (germline): SGHDN, FVKESK. This CDR3 comprises 14 residues. V gave up 4 bases and J gave up 1 base, with 10 bases separating them. The CDR3 DNA sequence: TGTGCCAGCAGCCGTCGAGGTCCGAACACTGAAGCTTTCTTT. The encoded protein is CASSRRGPNTEAFF.

The rearrangement links TRBV28 to TRBJ2-1, with 8 positions matching TRBD2. The germline V gene encodes CDR1 MDHEN and CDR2 SYDVKM. V was pared by 7 bases and J by 4 bases, with 9 bases of the junction left unmatched. CDR3 length equals 15 residues. CDR3: CASISGSGRYNEQFF. For the CDR3, the DNA is TGTGCCAGCATCTCTGGCAGCGGGAGATACAATGAGCAGTTCTTC.